The 15 T cell receptor beta chains below were found in one sample sequenced in a study of cytomegalovirus exposure and HLA in healthy donors. Both 60 Vbeta primers and 13 Jbeta primers went into the PCR. This table comes from immunoSEQ multiplex PCR, and its TCRdb copy is limited to in-frame clones, with some not included. The sample shows more than 80,000 clones, approximately 80% of them seen only once. Sequencing used PBMCs. Receptors originate from a man between 60 and 70 years old in good health and CMV-seronegative.

The chain carries TRBV7-8 and TRBJ1-6; D may be TRBD1 (5 bases). Trimming pared 2 bases from V and 0 bases from J, leaving 14 bases between. The germline V gene has CDR1 SGHVS and CDR2 FQNEAQ. The CDR3 is 18 amino acids. The DNA of the CDR3 is TGTGCCAGCAGCTTATCGGGACTCCTGAGCTCCTATAATTCACCCCTCCACTTT. As protein: CASSLSGLLSSYNSPLHF.

The rearrangement joins TRBV5-4 to TRBJ2-1; TRBD2 matches at 9 bases. CDR1 is SGHNT and CDR2 is YYREEE in the germline V gene (reference sequence). The V gene end was trimmed by 2 bases and the J gene end by 8 bases; junction bases not matched to a gene: 11. This CDR3 contains 16 residues. The CDR3 reads CASSLKMRGGKDEQFF. The DNA of the CDR3 is TGTGCCAGCAGCTTAAAAATGCGGGGGGGCAAAGATGAGCAGTTCTTC.

The chain combines TRBV6-5 with TRBJ2-1; 7 positions agree with TRBD1. The CDR3 length is 14 residues. CDR1 is MNHEY, CDR2 SVGAGI, per germline. Trimming at V came to 8 bases and at J to 9 bases, leaving 13 bases not matched to a gene. CDR3 DNA: TGTGCCAGCTCCGAGGGGGCCACCAGGGGTGAGCAGTTCTTC. Translation: CASSEGATRGEQFF.

The J gene is TRBJ2-5, the V gene TRBV14; TRBD2 aligns across 9 bases. Losses at the gene ends were 4 bases for V and 5 bases for J; bases not matched to a gene: 11. This CDR3 contains 16 residues. Germline V gene data show CDR1 as SGHDN and CDR2 as FVKESK. Here the CDR3 DNA reads TGTGCCAGCAGCCCCAGGTTGCGCGGGGGGGCGGAGACCCAGTACTTC. It translates to CASSPRLRGGAETQYF.

The chain carries TRBV11-2 and TRBJ1-5; the match to TRBD1 covers 7 bases. V shed 5 bases, J shed 0 bases, and the junction held 13 bases outside the gene matches. The CDR3 sequence is 18 residues long. Germline V gene data show CDR1 as SGHAT and CDR2 as FQNNGV. The CDR3 DNA reads as TGTGCCAGCAGCCGCGGACAGGCTGGAGGGATTAGCAATCAGCCCCAGCATTTT. This encodes CASSRGQAGGISNQPQHF.

The chain is built from TRBV6-5 and TRBJ2-2, with D possibly TRBD1 on 6 matching bases. Germline V CDR1 and CDR2: MNHEY, SVGAGI. The CDR3 sequence is 15 residues long. V lost 4 bases and J lost 0, with 9 bases in between. CDR3 in DNA: TGTGCCAGCAGTTGGACAGATACGAACACCGGGGAGCTGTTTTTT. Translation gives CASSWTDTNTGELFF.

The rearrangement joins TRBV19 to TRBJ1-1, with 7 nucleotides matching TRBD1. With V trimmed by 4 bases and J by 4 bases, 3 bases remained unmatched. The germline CDR1 and CDR2 sequences are LNHDA and SQIVND (reference sequence). The CDR3 totals 13 residues. The CDR3 DNA reads TGTGCCAGTAGTACTGACAGGGTCACTGAAGCTTTCTTT. This encodes CASSTDRVTEAFF.

The chain combines TRBV5-5 with TRBJ2-2; 11 nucleotides agree with TRBD2. The V gene's germline CDR1 is SGHKS and CDR2 YYEKEE (reference sequence). The CDR3 covers 18 residues. Trimming took 3 bases from V and 4 from J; bases not matched to a gene: 11. CDR3 DNA sequence: TGTGCCAGCAGCTCTCGAGTGCTAGCGGGGGGTGGCACCGGGGAGCTGTTTTTT. Its translation is CASSSRVLAGGGTGELFF. Drawing the rest from reference TRBV5-5 and TRBJ2-2, the complete variable domain is DAGVTQSPTHLIKTRGQQVTLRCSPISGHKSVSWYQQVLGQGPQFIFQYYEKEERGRGNFPDRFSARQFPNYSSELNVNALLLGDSALYLCASSSRVLAGGGTGELFFGEGSRLTVL.

The chain carries TRBV5-1 and TRBJ2-5, with TRBD1 matching 10 bases. V gave up 4 bases and J gave up 8 bases; unmatched junction bases: 11. The CDR3 loop spans 15 amino acids. The germline V gene encodes CDR1 SGHRS and CDR2 YFSETQ. CDR3 in amino acids: CASSMTGQGIDTQYF. DNA for the CDR3: TGCGCCAGCAGCATGACGGGACAGGGGATTGATACCCAGTACTTC.

Here the CDR3 DNA reads TGTGCCAGCTCACCACGTGAGGGATCGGGGACCCAGTACTTC. Protein product: CASSPREGSGTQYF. The rearrangement joins TRBV18 to TRBJ2-5; TRBD2 is a possible D gene (5 bases). The CDR3 has 14 residues. V was pared by 1 base and J by 7 bases, with 13 bases between. CDR1 is KGHSH and CDR2 is LQKENI in the germline V gene.

The chain combines TRBV7-2 with TRBJ2-5; 13 bases match TRBD2. The CDR3 consists of 18 residues. V shed 5 bases, J shed 3 bases, and the junction held 12 bases outside the gene matches. The germline V gene encodes CDR1 SGHTA and CDR2 FQGNSA. In nucleotides, the CDR3 is TGTGCCAGCAGCCGTGCGGGACTAGCGGGGATCGAAGAAGAGACCCAGTACTTC. Translating gives CASSRAGLAGIEEETQYF.

The V and J genes are TRBV19 and TRBJ1-5; the match to TRBD1 covers 8 bases. Germline lookup yields CDR1 LNHDA and CDR2 SQIVND (reference sequence). This CDR3 is built from 14 residues. The trim removed 7 bases at V and 3 bases at J, leaving 5 bases unmatched. The CDR3 bases are TGTGCCAGTACTCCGACAGGGGACAATCAGCCCCAGCATTTT. Translated, it gives CASTPTGDNQPQHF.

V usage is TRBV5-6 and J usage is TRBJ1-6, with 8 bases matching TRBD1. CDR1 is SGHDT and CDR2 is YYEEEE in the germline V gene. Trimming cost V 0 bases and J 4 bases; bases outside gene matches: 3. This CDR3 contains 16 residues. CDR3 bases: TGTGCCAGCAGCTTGGAAGGACAGGGATATAATTCACCCCTCCACTTT. This translates into CASSLEGQGYNSPLHF.

The chain recombines TRBV7-8 with TRBJ1-6, with TRBD1 matching over 10 bases. This CDR3 contains 17 residues. The ends lost 3 bases at V and 6 bases at J; junction bases unmatched: 8. Looked up from germline, CDR1 is SGHVS and CDR2 is FQNEAQ. The CDR3 loop is CASSFRTGGGSNSPLHF. For the CDR3, the DNA is TGTGCCAGCAGCTTCAGGACAGGGGGGGGAAGTAATTCACCCCTCCACTTT.

This chain joins TRBV4-3 and TRBJ2-3, with 8 bases lining up with TRBD2. Germline CDR1 LGHNA, CDR2 YSLEER. The trim removed 0 bases at V and 3 bases at J, leaving 2 bases unmatched. The CDR3 totals 15 residues. The CDR3 DNA reads TGCGCCAGCAGCCAAGAGATAGCGGGGACAGATACGCAGTATTTT. It is translated as CASSQEIAGTDTQYF.